Only one count was recorded for the clone carrying this T cell receptor (beta chain). Antigen: not known. Trimming took 0 bases from V and 7 from J, leaving 12 bases between them. CDR3 length: 15 amino acids. From germline, CDR1 is SNHLY and CDR2 FYNNEI. Assay used: immunoSEQ multiplex PCR; TCRdb lists only in-frame clones, some missing. The sample has 75,000 to 80,000 clones, around 78% seen once. This specimen comes from a study of cytotoxic CD8 clonotypes in ibrutinib-treated CLL. Regarding the study as a whole: Public clonotypes were seen rarely and were contracted or stable on treatment.

The receptor was derived from a human donor with chronic lymphocytic leukemia. This chain links TRBV2 with TRBJ1-4; D remains ambiguous. The specimen was PBMCs, collected after 24 months of ibrutinib treatment. The CDR3 nucleotides are TGTGCCAGCAGTGAAGCGCGGGCCCGGAGTGAAAAACTGTTTTTT. As protein: CASSEARARSEKLFF.